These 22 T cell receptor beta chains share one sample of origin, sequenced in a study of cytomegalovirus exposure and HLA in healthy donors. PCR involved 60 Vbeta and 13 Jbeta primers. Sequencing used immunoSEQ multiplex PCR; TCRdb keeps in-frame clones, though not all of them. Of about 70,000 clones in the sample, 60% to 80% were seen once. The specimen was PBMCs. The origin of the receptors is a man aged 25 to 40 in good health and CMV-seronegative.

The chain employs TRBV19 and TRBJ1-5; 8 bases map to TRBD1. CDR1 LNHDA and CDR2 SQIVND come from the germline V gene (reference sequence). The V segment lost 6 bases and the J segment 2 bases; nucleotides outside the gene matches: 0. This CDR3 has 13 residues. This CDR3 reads CASRDRGNQPQHF. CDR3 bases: TGTGCCAGTAGGGACAGGGGCAATCAGCCCCAGCATTTT.

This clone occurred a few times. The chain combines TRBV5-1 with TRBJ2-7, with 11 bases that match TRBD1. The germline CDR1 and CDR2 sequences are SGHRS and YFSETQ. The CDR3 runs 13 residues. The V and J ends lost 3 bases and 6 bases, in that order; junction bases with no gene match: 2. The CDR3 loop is CASSWGQGGEQYF. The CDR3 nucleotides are TGCGCCAGCAGCTGGGGACAGGGGGGCGAGCAGTACTTC.

CDR3 in amino acids: CASSPRTGGNYGYTF. As DNA, the CDR3 is TGTGCCAGCAGCCCCCGGACAGGGGGAAACTATGGCTACACCTTC. The chain couples TRBV7-4 to TRBJ1-2; 10 bases agree with TRBD1. In germline, CDR1 is SGHVT, CDR2 SQSDAQ. The CDR3 loop spans 15 amino acids. Losses at the gene ends were 5 bases for V and 2 bases for J; bases not matched to a gene: 5.

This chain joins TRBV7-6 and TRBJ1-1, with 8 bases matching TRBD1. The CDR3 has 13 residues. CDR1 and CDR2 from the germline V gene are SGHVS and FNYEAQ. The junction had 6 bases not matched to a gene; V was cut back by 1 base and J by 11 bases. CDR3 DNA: TGTGCCAGCAGCTTAGATCAGGGGGCTGGGGCTTTCTTT. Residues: CASSLDQGAGAFF.

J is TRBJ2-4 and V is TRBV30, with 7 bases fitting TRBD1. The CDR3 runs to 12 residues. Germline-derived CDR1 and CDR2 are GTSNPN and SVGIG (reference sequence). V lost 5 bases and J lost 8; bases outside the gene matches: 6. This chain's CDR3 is CAWLDRADIQYF. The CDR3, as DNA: TGTGCCTGGCTTGACAGGGCGGACATTCAGTACTTC.

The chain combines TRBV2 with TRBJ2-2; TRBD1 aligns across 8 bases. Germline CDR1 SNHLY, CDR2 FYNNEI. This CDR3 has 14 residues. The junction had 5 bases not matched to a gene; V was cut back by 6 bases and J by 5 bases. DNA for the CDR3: TGTGCCAGCAGCAGGACAGGGTTAACCGGGGAGCTGTTTTTT. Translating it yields CASSRTGLTGELFF.

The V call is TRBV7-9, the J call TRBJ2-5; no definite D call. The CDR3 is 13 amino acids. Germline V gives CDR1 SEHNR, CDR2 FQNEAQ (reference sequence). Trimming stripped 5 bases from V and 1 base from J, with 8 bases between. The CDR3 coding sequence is TGTGCCAGCAGCCCGAGACTCCAAGAGACCCAGTACTTC. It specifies CASSPRLQETQYF.

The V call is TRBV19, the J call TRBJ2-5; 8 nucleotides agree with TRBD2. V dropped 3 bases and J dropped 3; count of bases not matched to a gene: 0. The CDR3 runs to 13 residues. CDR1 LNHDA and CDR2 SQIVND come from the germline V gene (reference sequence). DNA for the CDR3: TGTGCCAGTAGTATCGGGGGGGAAGAGACCCAGTACTTC. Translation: CASSIGGEETQYF.

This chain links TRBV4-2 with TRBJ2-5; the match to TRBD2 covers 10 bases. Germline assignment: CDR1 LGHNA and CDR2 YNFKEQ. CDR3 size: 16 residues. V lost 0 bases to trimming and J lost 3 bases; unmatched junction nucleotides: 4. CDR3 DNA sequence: TGTGCCAGCAGCCAAGACGGAACTAGCGGGGAAGAGACCCAGTACTTC. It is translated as CASSQDGTSGEETQYF.

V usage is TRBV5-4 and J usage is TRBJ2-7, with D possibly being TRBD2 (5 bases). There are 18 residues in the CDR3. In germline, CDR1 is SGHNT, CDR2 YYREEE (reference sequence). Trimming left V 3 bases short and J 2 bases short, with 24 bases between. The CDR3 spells CASSWAPSVGRRAYEQYF. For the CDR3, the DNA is TGTGCCAGCAGCTGGGCCCCCAGTGTAGGGAGAAGAGCCTACGAGCAGTACTTC.

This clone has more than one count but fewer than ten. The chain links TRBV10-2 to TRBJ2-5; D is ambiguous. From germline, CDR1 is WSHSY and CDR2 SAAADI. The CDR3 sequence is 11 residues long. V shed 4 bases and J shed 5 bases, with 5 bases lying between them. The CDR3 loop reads CASSVEETQYF. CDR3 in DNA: TGCGCCAGCAGTGTAGAGGAGACCCAGTACTTC.

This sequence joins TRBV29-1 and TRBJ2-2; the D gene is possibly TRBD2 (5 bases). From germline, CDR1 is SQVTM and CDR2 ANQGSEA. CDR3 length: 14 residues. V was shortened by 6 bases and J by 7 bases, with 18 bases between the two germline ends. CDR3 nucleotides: TGCAGCGTCTCGGAAAAGCCGGCGGGCGGGGAGCTGTTTTTT. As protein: CSVSEKPAGGELFF.

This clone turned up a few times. CDR3 bases: TGTGCCAGCAGCACCGGACAGGGGGCTGTGAGGTCTGAAGCTTTCTTT. Translation gives CASSTGQGAVRSEAFF. The chain combines TRBV5-4 with TRBJ1-1, with TRBD1 matching over 11 bases. Germline trimming cut 4 bases from V and 6 bases from J; bases unmatched to any gene: 11. Germline CDR1 is SGHNT and CDR2 is YYREEE (reference sequence). The CDR3 has 16 residues. Looking up the rest from reference TRBV5-4 and TRBJ1-1 gives the full variable domain: ETGVTQSPTHLIKTRGQQVTLRCSSQSGHNTVSWYQQALGQGPQFIFQYYREEENGRGNFPPRFSGLQFPNYSSELNVNALELDDSALYLCASSTGQGAVRSEAFFGQGTRLTVV.

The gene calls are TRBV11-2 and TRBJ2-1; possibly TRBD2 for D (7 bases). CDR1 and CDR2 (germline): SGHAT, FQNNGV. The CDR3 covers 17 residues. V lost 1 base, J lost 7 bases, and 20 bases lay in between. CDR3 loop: CASSLVFRGAVDNEQFF. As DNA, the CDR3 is TGTGCCAGCAGCTTAGTTTTTCGGGGGGCGGTAGATAATGAGCAGTTCTTC.

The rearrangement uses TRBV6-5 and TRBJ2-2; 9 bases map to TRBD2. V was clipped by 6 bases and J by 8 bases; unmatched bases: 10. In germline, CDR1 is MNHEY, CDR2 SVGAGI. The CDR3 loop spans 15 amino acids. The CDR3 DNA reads TGTGCCAGCAGAGGCTTAGCGGGGGCTGCTGGGGAGCTGTTTTTT. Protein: CASRGLAGAAGELFF.

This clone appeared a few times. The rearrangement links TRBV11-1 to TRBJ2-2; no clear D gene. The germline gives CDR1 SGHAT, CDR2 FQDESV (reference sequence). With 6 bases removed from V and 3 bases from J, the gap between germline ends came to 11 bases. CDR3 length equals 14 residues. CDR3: CASSYDGYTGELFF. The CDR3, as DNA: TGTGCCAGCAGTTACGACGGGTACACCGGGGAGCTGTTTTTT. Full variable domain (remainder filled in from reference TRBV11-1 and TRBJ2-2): EAEVAQSPRYKITEKSQAVAFWCDPISGHATLYWYRQILGQGPELLVQFQDESVVDDSQLPKDRFSAERLKGVDSTLKIQPAELGDSAMYLCASSYDGYTGELFFGEGSRLTVL.

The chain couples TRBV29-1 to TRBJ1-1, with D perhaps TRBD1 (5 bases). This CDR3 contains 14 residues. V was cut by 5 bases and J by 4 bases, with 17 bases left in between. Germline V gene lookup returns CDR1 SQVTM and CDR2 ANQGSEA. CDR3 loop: CSVNFLLGGTEAFF. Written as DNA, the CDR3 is TGCAGCGTTAATTTTTTGTTGGGGGGCACTGAAGCTTTCTTT.

The CDR3 spells CASSPGGGGYGYTF. CDR3 coding DNA: TGCGCCAGCAGCCCGGGGGGCGGGGGCTATGGCTACACCTTC. The chain has TRBV5-1 and TRBJ1-2; D is possibly TRBD1 (6 bases). The CDR3 covers 14 residues. The V gene lost 4 bases and the J gene lost 4 bases, with 14 bases spanning the gap. Per the germline V gene, CDR1 is SGHRS and CDR2 is YFSETQ.

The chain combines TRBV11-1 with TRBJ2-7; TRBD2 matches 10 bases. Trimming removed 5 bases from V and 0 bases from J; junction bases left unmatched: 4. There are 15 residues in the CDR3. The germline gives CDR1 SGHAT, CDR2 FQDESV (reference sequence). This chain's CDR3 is CASSHRTSGSYEQYF. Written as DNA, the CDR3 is TGTGCCAGCAGCCACAGGACTAGCGGCTCCTACGAGCAGTACTTC.

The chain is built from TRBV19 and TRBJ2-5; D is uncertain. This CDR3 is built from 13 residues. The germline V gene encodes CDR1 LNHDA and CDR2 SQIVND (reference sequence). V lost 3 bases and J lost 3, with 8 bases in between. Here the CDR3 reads CASSINREETQYF. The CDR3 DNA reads TGTGCCAGTAGTATCAATAGAGAAGAGACCCAGTACTTC.

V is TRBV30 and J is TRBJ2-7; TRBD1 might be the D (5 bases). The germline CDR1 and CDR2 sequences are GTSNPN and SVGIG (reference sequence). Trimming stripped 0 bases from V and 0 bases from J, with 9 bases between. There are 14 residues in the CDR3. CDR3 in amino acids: CAWSVQAHSYEQYF. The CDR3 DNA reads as TGTGCCTGGAGTGTACAGGCTCACTCCTACGAGCAGTACTTC.

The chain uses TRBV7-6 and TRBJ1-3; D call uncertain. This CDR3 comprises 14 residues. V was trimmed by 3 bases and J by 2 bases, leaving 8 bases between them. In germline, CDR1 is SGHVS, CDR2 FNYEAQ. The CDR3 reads CASSFRATGNTIYF. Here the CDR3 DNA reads TGTGCCAGCAGCTTTAGAGCGACTGGAAACACCATATATTTT.